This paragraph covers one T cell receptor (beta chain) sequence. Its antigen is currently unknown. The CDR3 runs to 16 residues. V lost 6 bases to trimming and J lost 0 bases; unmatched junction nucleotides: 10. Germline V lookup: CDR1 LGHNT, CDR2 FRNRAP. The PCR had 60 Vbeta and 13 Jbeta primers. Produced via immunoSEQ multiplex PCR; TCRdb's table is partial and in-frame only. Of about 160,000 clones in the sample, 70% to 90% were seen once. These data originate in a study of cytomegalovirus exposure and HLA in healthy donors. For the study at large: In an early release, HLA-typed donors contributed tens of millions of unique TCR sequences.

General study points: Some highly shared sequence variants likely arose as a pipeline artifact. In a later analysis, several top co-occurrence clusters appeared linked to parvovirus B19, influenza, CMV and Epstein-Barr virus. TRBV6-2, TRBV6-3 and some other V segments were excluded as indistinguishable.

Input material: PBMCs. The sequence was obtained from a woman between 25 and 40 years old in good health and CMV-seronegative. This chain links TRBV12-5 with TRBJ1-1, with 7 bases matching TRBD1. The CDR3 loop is CASGTDRAGMNTEAFF. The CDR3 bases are TGTGCTAGTGGCACCGACAGGGCAGGGATGAACACTGAAGCTTTCTTT. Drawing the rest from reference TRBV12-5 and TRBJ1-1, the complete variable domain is DARVTQTPRHKVTEMGQEVTMRCQPILGHNTVFWYRQTMMQGLELLAYFRNRAPLDDSGMPKDRFSAEMPDATLATLKIQPSEPRDSAVYFCASGTDRAGMNTEAFFGQGTRLTVV.